This T cell receptor beta chain was sequenced in a study of shared clonotypes between healthy human individuals. Germline-derived CDR1 and CDR2 are MNHNS and SASEGT. The CDR3 consists of 19 residues. The ends were cut back, 2 bases at V and 3 bases at J, with 23 bases in the middle. Sequencing was performed with immunoSEQ multiplex PCR; in TCRdb, only in-frame clones are kept and a portion is missing. The data show about 690,000 clones, about nine tenths seen once. The sample was memory CD8+ T cells from PBMCs. The subset: CD45RO+ cells pooled with CCR7-negative TemRA cells. The V and J genes are TRBV6-1 and TRBJ1-3; D not resolved. The sequence was obtained from a man younger than 35 in good health. Some clones in this sample may be carry-over from other donors' samples. CDR3 sequence reads: CASSEWLSSRTSRGNTIYF. The CDR3 DNA follows: TGTGCCAGCAGTGAATGGCTTTCTTCGAGAACCTCACGTGGAAACACCATATATTTT.